This T cell receptor (beta chain) was sequenced during a study of T-cell reconstitution after alpha-beta-depleted transplantation in children. TCRbeta library preparation incorporated unique molecular identifiers. TCRdb reprocessed the PCR reads via MiXCR and lists one record per CDR3 protein. The sample yields about 610,000 distinct CDR3 sequences, 10% to 13% seen once. V dropped 2 bases and J dropped 0; count of bases not matched to a gene: 8. Germline V lookup: CDR1 GTSNPN, CDR2 SVGIG (reference sequence). This CDR3 spans 17 amino acids. Here the sequenced sample was PBMCs from the stem cell graft donor, taken from the stem cell graft. The clonotype originates from a human donor who donated a stem cell graft to a child with acute myeloid leukemia. The V call is TRBV30, the J call TRBJ2-1; TRBD2 aligns across 9 bases. CDR3 protein: CAWSPSLTSGSYNEQFF. As DNA, the CDR3 is TGTGCCTGGAGTCCCTCTCTGACTAGCGGCTCCTACAATGAGCAGTTCTTC.